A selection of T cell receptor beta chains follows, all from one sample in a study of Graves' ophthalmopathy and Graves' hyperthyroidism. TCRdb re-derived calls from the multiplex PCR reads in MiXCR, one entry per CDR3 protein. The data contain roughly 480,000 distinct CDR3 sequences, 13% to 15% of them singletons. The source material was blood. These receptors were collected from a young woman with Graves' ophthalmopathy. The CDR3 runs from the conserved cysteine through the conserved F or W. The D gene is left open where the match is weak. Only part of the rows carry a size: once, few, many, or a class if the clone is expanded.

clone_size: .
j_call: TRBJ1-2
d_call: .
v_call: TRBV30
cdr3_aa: CAWSSPTDRMYGYTF
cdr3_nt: TGTGCCTGGAGTTCACCGACCGACAGGATGTATGGCTACACCTTC

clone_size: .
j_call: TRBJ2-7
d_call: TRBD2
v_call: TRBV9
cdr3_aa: CASSVGTSGGQYEQYF
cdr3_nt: TGTGCCAGCAGCGTAGGCACTAGCGGGGGGCAATACGAGCAGTACTTC

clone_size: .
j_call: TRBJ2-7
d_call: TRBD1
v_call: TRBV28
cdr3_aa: CASGTGSYEPYF
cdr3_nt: TGTGCCAGCGGGACAGGCTCCTACGAGCCGTACTTC

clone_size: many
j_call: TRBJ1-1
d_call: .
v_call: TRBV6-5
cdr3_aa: CASSYEATSEAFF
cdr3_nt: TGTGCCAGCAGTTACGAGGCGACATCTGAAGCTTTCTTT

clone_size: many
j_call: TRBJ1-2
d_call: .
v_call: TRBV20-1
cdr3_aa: CSATPAGDYGYTF
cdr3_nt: TGCAGTGCTACTCCGGCAGGCGACTATGGCTACACCTTC

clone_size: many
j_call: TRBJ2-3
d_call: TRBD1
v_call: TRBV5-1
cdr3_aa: CASSLQGARTDTQYF
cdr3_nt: TGCGCCAGCAGCTTGCAGGGGGCGAGAACAGATACGCAGTATTTT

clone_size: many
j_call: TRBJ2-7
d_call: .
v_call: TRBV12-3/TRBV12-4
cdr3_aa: CASRNREVSSYEQYF
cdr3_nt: TGTGCCAGCAGGAACAGGGAGGTGAGCTCCTACGAGCAGTACTTC

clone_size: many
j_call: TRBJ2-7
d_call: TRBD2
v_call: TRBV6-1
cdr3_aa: CASSTLAGASSYEQYF
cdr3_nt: TGTGCCAGCAGTACCCTAGCGGGAGCCTCCTCCTACGAGCAGTACTTC

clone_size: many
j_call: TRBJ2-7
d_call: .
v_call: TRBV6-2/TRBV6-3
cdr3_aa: CASSYRETYEQYF
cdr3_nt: TGTGCCAGCAGTTACAGGGAAACCTACGAGCAGTACTTC

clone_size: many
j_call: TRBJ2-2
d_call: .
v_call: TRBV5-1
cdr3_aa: CASSHGQNTGELFF
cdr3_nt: TGCGCCAGCAGCCACGGACAGAACACCGGGGAGCTGTTTTTT

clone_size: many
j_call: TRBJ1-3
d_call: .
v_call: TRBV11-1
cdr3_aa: CASSSAGTHLSGNTIYF
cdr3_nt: TGTGCCAGCAGCTCCGCCGGGACTCACCTCTCTGGAAACACCATATATTTT

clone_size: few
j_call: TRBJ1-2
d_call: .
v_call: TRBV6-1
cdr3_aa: CASSGGVYTF
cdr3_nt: TGTGCCAGCAGTGGGGGTGTCTACACCTTC

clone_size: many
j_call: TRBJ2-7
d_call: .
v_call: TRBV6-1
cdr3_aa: CASSEEPTYEQYF
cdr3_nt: TGTGCCAGCAGTGAAGAACCAACCTACGAGCAGTACTTC

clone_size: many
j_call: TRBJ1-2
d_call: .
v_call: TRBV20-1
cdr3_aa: CSARDLGRAAVYGYTF
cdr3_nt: TGCAGTGCTAGAGATCTTGGGAGGGCGGCGGTCTATGGCTACACCTTC

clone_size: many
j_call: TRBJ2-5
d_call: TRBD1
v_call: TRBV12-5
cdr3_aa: CASGLVQGTQETQYF
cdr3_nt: TGTGCTAGTGGTTTGGTACAGGGGACCCAAGAGACCCAGTACTTC

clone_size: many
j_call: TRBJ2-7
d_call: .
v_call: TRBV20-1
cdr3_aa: CSARGAVDYEQYF
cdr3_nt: TGCAGTGCCCGAGGGGCGGTCGACTACGAGCAGTACTTC

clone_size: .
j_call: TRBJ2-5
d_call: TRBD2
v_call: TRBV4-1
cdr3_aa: CASSQETSGGPYQETQYF
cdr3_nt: TGCGCCAGCAGCCAAGAGACTAGCGGGGGCCCGTACCAAGAGACCCAGTACTTC

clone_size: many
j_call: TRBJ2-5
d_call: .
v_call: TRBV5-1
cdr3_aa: CASRSTVVYQETQYF
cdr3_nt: TGCGCCAGCAGATCGACAGTGGTGTACCAAGAGACCCAGTACTTC

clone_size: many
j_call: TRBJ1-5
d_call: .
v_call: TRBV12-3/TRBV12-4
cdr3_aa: CASSLRRRQYSNQPQHF
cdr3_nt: TGTGCCAGCAGTTTAAGAAGACGACAGTATAGCAATCAGCCCCAGCATTTT